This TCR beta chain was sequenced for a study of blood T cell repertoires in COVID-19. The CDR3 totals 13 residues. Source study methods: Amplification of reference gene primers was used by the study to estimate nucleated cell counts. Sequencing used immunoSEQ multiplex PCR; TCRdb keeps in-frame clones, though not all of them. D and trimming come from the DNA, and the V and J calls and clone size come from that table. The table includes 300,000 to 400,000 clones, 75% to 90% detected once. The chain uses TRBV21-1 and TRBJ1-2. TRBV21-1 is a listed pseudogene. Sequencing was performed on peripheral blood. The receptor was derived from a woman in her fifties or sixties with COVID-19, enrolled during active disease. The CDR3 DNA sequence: TGTGCCAGCAGCCGACGGAGCCCCTATGGCTACACCTTC. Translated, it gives CASSRRSPYGYTF.